A selection of T cell receptor beta chains follows, all from one sample in a study of shared clonotypes between healthy human individuals. Libraries were prepared by immunoSEQ multiplex PCR; TCRdb keeps only in-frame clonotypes and omits some of them. Among about 640,000 clones listed, roughly 70% were seen once. What was sequenced was memory CD4+ T cells sorted from blood. All receptors derive from a woman in her twenties or thirties in good health. Each CDR3 is given with its conserved first and last residue. Each record gives: V gene, clone size, J gene, D gene, CDR3 protein, CDR3 DNA. D genes are given only for firm matches. Some rows mark clone size as missing; the rest say once, few, many or name a class of expanded clone.

V: TRBV28
size: -
J: TRBJ2-7
D: TRBD1
CDR3: CASRGQVPSYEQYF
DNA: TGTGCCAGCAGGGGACAGGTGCCCTCCTACGAGCAGTACTTC

V: TRBV28
size: -
J: TRBJ2-3
D: -
CDR3: CASTESDGTDTQYF
DNA: TGTGCCAGCACCGAATCGGACGGCACAGATACGCAGTATTTT

V: TRBV7-8
size: few
J: TRBJ1-5
D: TRBD1
CDR3: CASSPRTGSRQPQHF
DNA: TGTGCCAGCAGCCCTAGGACAGGGTCCCGGCAGCCCCAGCATTTT

V: TRBV6-1
size: -
J: TRBJ2-5
D: TRBD2
CDR3: CASRPLAAKETQYF
DNA: TGTGCCAGCAGACCCCTAGCGGCGAAAGAGACCCAGTACTTC

V: TRBV5-1
size: -
J: TRBJ2-2
D: -
CDR3: CASSIEILGRGGELFF
DNA: TGCGCCAGCAGCATAGAGATTCTAGGCCGGGGCGGGGAGCTGTTTTTT

V: TRBV27
size: -
J: TRBJ2-1
D: -
CDR3: CASSLAGPYNEQFF
DNA: TGTGCCAGCAGTTTAGCGGGTCCTTACAATGAGCAGTTCTTC

V: TRBV5-1
size: -
J: TRBJ1-4
D: -
CDR3: CASSLHRASNEKLFF
DNA: TGCGCCAGCAGCCTACACAGGGCGAGTAATGAAAAACTGTTTTTT

V: TRBV30
size: -
J: TRBJ1-3
D: TRBD1
CDR3: CAWGTGTYSGNTIYF
DNA: TGTGCCTGGGGGACAGGGACATACTCTGGAAACACCATATATTTT

V: TRBV11-2
size: -
J: TRBJ2-7
D: TRBD1
CDR3: CASRLTTGGSYEQYF
DNA: TGTGCCAGCAGATTAACGACAGGGGGCTCCTACGAGCAGTACTTC

V: TRBV19
size: -
J: TRBJ1-5
D: -
CDR3: CASSPSFGGPQHF
DNA: TGTGCCAGTAGTCCCTCCTTTGGGGGGCCCCAGCATTTT

V: TRBV19
size: -
J: TRBJ1-5
D: -
CDR3: CASSPTSNQPQHF
DNA: TGTGCCAGTAGCCCAACTTCTAATCAGCCCCAGCATTTT

V: TRBV5-1
size: -
J: TRBJ2-3
D: TRBD1
CDR3: CASSRQGQEVTDTQYF
DNA: TGCGCCAGCAGTCGCCAGGGACAGGAAGTGACAGATACGCAGTATTTT

V: TRBV6-4
size: -
J: TRBJ2-1
D: TRBD2
CDR3: CASRSTSGTFNEQFF
DNA: TGTGCCAGCAGATCGACTAGCGGGACTTTCAATGAGCAGTTCTTC

V: TRBV2
size: -
J: TRBJ2-2
D: -
CDR3: CASRTREGPGELFF
DNA: TGTGCCAGCAGGACTAGAGAAGGCCCCGGGGAGCTGTTTTTT

V: TRBV7-9
size: -
J: TRBJ2-7
D: TRBD2
CDR3: CASSYSGLVTEQYF
DNA: TGTGCCAGCAGCTATTCGGGACTAGTAACCGAGCAGTACTTC

V: TRBV30
size: once
J: TRBJ1-5
D: -
CDR3: CAWSVGSHSNQPQHF
DNA: TGTGCCTGGAGTGTAGGGTCTCATAGCAATCAGCCCCAGCATTTT

V: TRBV2
size: -
J: TRBJ2-5
D: -
CDR3: CASSENRVGETQYF
DNA: TGTGCCAGCAGTGAAAACAGGGTGGGAGAGACCCAGTACTTC

V: TRBV18
size: -
J: TRBJ2-7
D: TRBD1
CDR3: CASSPGQELEQYF
DNA: TGTGCCAGCTCACCTGGACAGGAACTCGAGCAGTACTTC

V: TRBV28
size: few
J: TRBJ2-7
D: -
CDR3: CASSNGGSYEQYF
DNA: TGTGCCAGCAGTAACGGGGGAAGCTACGAGCAGTACTTC

V: TRBV28
size: once
J: TRBJ1-2
D: -
CDR3: CASSLVISLGDYGYTF
DNA: TGTGCCAGCAGTTTAGTTATTTCCTTGGGGGACTATGGCTACACCTTC

V: TRBV6-4
size: -
J: TRBJ2-7
D: -
CDR3: CASSDSTHRVPYEQYF
DNA: TGTGCCAGCAGTGACTCGACTCACAGGGTCCCCTACGAGCAGTACTTC

V: TRBV7-2
size: once
J: TRBJ2-1
D: TRBD1
CDR3: CASRVQGALSNEQFF
DNA: TGTGCCAGCAGAGTACAGGGGGCGCTGAGCAATGAGCAGTTCTTC